This T cell receptor beta chain is drawn from a study of blood T cell repertoires in COVID-19. In the original workflow: Reference gene primer amplification yielded estimated nucleated cell counts. Assay used: immunoSEQ multiplex PCR; TCRdb lists only in-frame clones, some missing. V, J and clone size were drawn from that table, and D and trimming were deduced from the DNA. The sample consists of about 130,000 clones, roughly 80% of them appearing once. Assignment of participants to cohorts was predicated upon participant-reported clinical history. This CDR3 is 16 amino acids long. The ends were cut back, 0 bases at V and 1 base at J, with 7 bases in the middle. Germline V gene lookup returns CDR1 LGHNA and CDR2 YSLEER. This clone was picked up a small number of times.

V gene TRBV4-3 combines with J gene TRBJ2-6, with D possibly matching TRBD2 (5 bases). The sequence was collected from a man in his fifties or sixties who had recovered from COVID-19. The specimen was PBMCs or T cells enriched from blood (not recorded which). The CDR3 DNA follows: TGCGCCAGCAGCCAAGAATCGGGGTCTGGGGCCAACGTCCTGACTTTC. Residues: CASSQESGSGANVLTF.